These 27 T cell receptor beta chains were sequenced from one sample in a study of T cell repertoires in cytomegalovirus infection. A single record per CDR3 protein comes from TCRdb applying MiXCR to the reads. The repertoire holds 150,000 to 200,000 distinct CDR3 sequences, with roughly 27% as singletons. Sequenced sample: PBMCs. Receptors were obtained from a human donor in good health (CMV status not recorded). Some clones in this sample may be carry-over from other donors' samples.

This clonotype appeared a few times. The genes are TRBV20-1 and TRBJ1-4; tentative D call: TRBD1 (5 bases). Trimming shortened V by 0 bases and J by 10 bases, and 12 bases separated the two germline ends. There are 13 residues in the CDR3. Germline CDR1 is DFQATT and CDR2 is SNEGSKA (reference sequence). The CDR3 loop is CSARDPTQGKLFF. In nucleotides, the CDR3 is TGCAGTGCTAGAGATCCTACCCAGGGAAAACTGTTTTTT.

Ten or more counts support this clonotype. The V call is TRBV7-8, the J call TRBJ2-6, with D perhaps TRBD1 (6 bases). CDR1 and CDR2 (germline): SGHVS, FQNEAQ. The CDR3 length is 13 residues. V was pared by 5 bases and J by 11 bases, with 13 bases between. The CDR3 protein is CASSLGQFDVLTF. In DNA, the CDR3 is TGTGCCAGCAGCCTCGGACAGTTCGACGTCCTGACTTTC.

This clonotype has only a few counts. The chain joins TRBV12-3 or TRBV12-4 to TRBJ1-4; D is undetermined. V gave up 6 bases and J gave up 0 bases, with 8 bases separating them. The CDR3 has 14 amino acids. This CDR3 is CASRPDATNEKLFF. The CDR3 DNA reads as TGTGCCAGCAGGCCAGATGCAACTAATGAAAAACTGTTTTTT.

This chain joins TRBV6-5 and TRBJ2-7, with D possibly matching TRBD1 (5 bases). Germline CDR1 reads MNHEY; CDR2 reads SVGAGI. The CDR3 totals 17 residues. Trimming took off 1 base at V and 0 bases at J, with 16 bases between the two ends. The CDR3: CASSYYTGRLSSYEQYF. CDR3 DNA sequence: TGTGCCAGCAGTTACTATACAGGCAGACTCAGCTCCTACGAGCAGTACTTC.

The chain uses TRBV19 and TRBJ2-5, with D uncertain. V gave up 5 bases and J gave up 5 bases, with 15 bases separating them. Germline CDR1 and CDR2: LNHDA and SQIVND (reference sequence). The CDR3 is 14 residues long. The CDR3 coding sequence is TGTGCCAGTAGTCCGGATCCCGTGGGGGAGACCCAGTACTTC. Its protein is CASSPDPVGETQYF.

This rearrangement joins TRBV29-1 to TRBJ1-2; maybe TRBD1 (5 bases). Trimming removed 7 bases at V and 8 bases at J, with 17 bases between. The CDR3 spans 12 residues. Germline-derived CDR1 and CDR2 are SQVTM and ANQGSEA. The CDR3 sequence: CSGYSGPYGYTF. CDR3 nucleotide sequence: TGCAGCGGCTATTCAGGGCCTTACGGCTACACCTTC.

The chain uses TRBV10-3 and TRBJ2-2; tentatively, D is TRBD1 (6 bases). V shed 4 bases and J shed 2 bases, with 14 bases lying between them. This CDR3 is built from 16 residues. Germline CDR1 is ENHRY and CDR2 is SYGVKD. The CDR3 loop reads CAISVTDRLNTGELFF. Here the CDR3 DNA reads TGTGCCATCAGTGTGACCGACAGGCTAAACACCGGGGAGCTGTTTTTT.

V usage is TRBV27 and J usage is TRBJ1-6, with 7 bases matching TRBD1. V lost 5 bases to trimming and J lost 6 bases; unmatched junction nucleotides: 7. CDR3 size: 15 residues. CDR1 is MNHEY and CDR2 is SMNVEV in the germline V gene (reference sequence). For the CDR3, the DNA is TGTGCCAGCAGTCCCAGGAACAGGGGTAATTCACCCCTCCACTTT. Translation gives CASSPRNRGNSPLHF.

The chain recombines TRBV19 with TRBJ2-1, with 8 bases lining up with TRBD2. The CDR3 consists of 16 residues. CDR1 and CDR2 (germline): LNHDA, SQIVND (reference sequence). V trimming: 6 bases; J trimming: 3 bases; junction bases outside the gene matches: 10. CDR3 in DNA: TGTGCCAGTAGAACCACGGCGGGGGGACTCTACAATGAGCAGTTCTTC. Amino acid sequence: CASRTTAGGLYNEQFF.

This clonotype turned up a few times. The chain is built from TRBV2 and TRBJ2-6, with unresolved D. The germline gives CDR1 SNHLY, CDR2 FYNNEI. Between the trimmed V and J ends, which lost 4 bases and 0 bases, there was a span of 1 base. CDR3 length equals 13 residues. CDR3 DNA: TGTGCCAGCAGTGGCTCTGGGGCCAACGTCCTGACTTTC. Translated, it gives CASSGSGANVLTF. The full variable domain, rest sourced from reference TRBV2 and TRBJ2-6, is EPEVTQTPSHQVTQMGQEVILRCVPISNHLYFYWYRQILGQKVEFLVSFYNNEISEKSEIFDDQFSVERPDGSNFTLKIRSTKLEDSAMYFCASSGSGANVLTFGAGSRLTVL.

This clonotype was seen more than once but under ten times. The chain carries TRBV7-2 and TRBJ1-1; D is unclear. The CDR3 extends over 12 amino acids. Per the germline V gene, CDR1 is SGHTA and CDR2 is FQGNSA. Trimming pared 7 bases from V and 3 bases from J, leaving 9 bases between. CDR3 bases: TGTGCCAGCATGGAACAGTACACTGAAGCTTTCTTT. This codes for CASMEQYTEAFF.

V gene TRBV4-3 combines with J gene TRBJ2-1, with TRBD2 as a possible D gene (5 bases). Germline V gene sequence: CDR1 LGHNA, CDR2 YSLEER. CDR3 length: 12 amino acids. V lost 1 base and J 8 bases, leaving 6 bases between the germline ends. CDR3 sequence: CASSQVGDEQFF. CDR3 nucleotides: TGCGCCAGCAGCCAAGTCGGGGATGAGCAGTTCTTC.

This chain uses TRBV3-1 with TRBJ1-5; the D is unclear. This CDR3 region has 15 residues. V gave up 0 bases and J gave up 4 bases, with 10 bases separating them. Per the germline V gene, CDR1 is LGHDT and CDR2 is YNNKEL (reference sequence). CDR3 nucleotides: TGTGCCAGCAGCCAAGACGCCGGGATAAATCAGCCCCAGCATTTT. This sequence encodes CASSQDAGINQPQHF. The full variable domain, rest sourced from reference TRBV3-1 and TRBJ1-5, is DTAVSQTPKYLVTQMGNDKSIKCEQNLGHDTMYWYKQDSKKFLKIMFSYNNKELIINETVPNRFSPKSPDKAHLNLHINSLELGDSAVYFCASSQDAGINQPQHFGDGTRLSIL.

The genes are TRBV12-3 or TRBV12-4 and TRBJ2-1, with D uncertain. The germline V and J ends were trimmed by 6 bases and 4 bases, with 16 bases remaining between them. CDR3 length equals 15 residues. The CDR3 region is CASRGSEESYNEQFF. DNA for the CDR3: TGTGCCAGCAGGGGGTCGGAAGAATCGTACAATGAGCAGTTCTTC.

This clonotype was counted between two and nine times. The chain links TRBV18 to TRBJ1-5, with D maybe TRBD1 (6 bases). Germline assignment: CDR1 KGHSH and CDR2 LQKENI. This CDR3 is 16 amino acids long. Trimming stripped 6 bases from V and 0 bases from J, with 15 bases between. The CDR3 DNA is TGTGCCAGCTCTTCTGGGGCAGGGGATAGCAATCAGCCCCAGCATTTT. This sequence encodes CASSSGAGDSNQPQHF.

This clonotype turned up a few times. CDR3 nucleotides: TGTGCCAGTAGTGGGACAGCGGATAGCAATCAGCCCCAGCATTTT. Its protein product is CASSGTADSNQPQHF. This chain links TRBV19 with TRBJ1-5, with TRBD1 matching 7 bases. The V segment lost 5 bases and the J segment 0 bases; nucleotides outside the gene matches: 4. From germline, CDR1 is LNHDA and CDR2 SQIVND (reference sequence). This CDR3 region has 15 residues. The full variable domain, completed using reference TRBV19 and TRBJ1-5, is DGGITQSPKYLFRKEGQNVTLSCEQNLNHDAMYWYRQDPGQGLRLIYYSQIVNDFQKGDIAEGYSVSREKKESFPLTVTSAQKNPTAFYLCASSGTADSNQPQHFGDGTRLSIL.

This clonotype was counted only a few times. This sequence joins TRBV7-9 and TRBJ1-1; D ambiguous. The CDR3 loop spans 15 amino acids. Trimming left V 4 bases short and J 6 bases short, with 18 bases between. Per germline, CDR1 SEHNR and CDR2 FQNEAQ (reference sequence). The chain's CDR3 is CASSSAVPVVPEAFF. CDR3 sequence (DNA): TGTGCCAGCAGCTCAGCCGTCCCTGTCGTACCTGAAGCTTTCTTT.

The rearrangement uses TRBV27 and TRBJ1-6; TRBD1 matches at 8 bases. The CDR3 spans 13 residues. Germline V gives CDR1 MNHEY, CDR2 SMNVEV (reference sequence). Trimming at V came to 11 bases and at J to 7 bases, leaving 7 bases not matched to a gene. This chain's CDR3 is CAGRTGHNSPLHF. In DNA form, the CDR3 reads TGTGCCGGTCGGACAGGGCACAATTCACCCCTCCACTTT.

This clonotype has more than one count but fewer than ten. This chain joins TRBV6-6 and TRBJ1-2; the D is unclear. CDR1 and CDR2 from the germline V gene are MNHNY and SVGAGI (reference sequence). This CDR3 comprises 12 residues. Between the trimmed V and J ends, which lost 8 bases and 0 bases, there was a span of 7 bases. The CDR3 DNA reads TGTGCCAGCGGGGAAGCTAACTATGGCTACACCTTC. It specifies CASGEANYGYTF.

The chain recombines TRBV5-4 with TRBJ2-1, with 13 bases matching TRBD2. Per the germline V gene, CDR1 is SGHNT and CDR2 is YYREEE (reference sequence). Trimming at V came to 5 bases and at J to 7 bases, leaving 6 bases not matched to a gene. The CDR3 has 15 residues. The CDR3 region has the DNA TGTGCCAGCAGAGGACCGGGACTAGCGGGGAATGAGCAGTTCTTC. As protein: CASRGPGLAGNEQFF. Supplemented by reference TRBV5-4 and TRBJ2-1, the full variable domain reads ETGVTQSPTHLIKTRGQQVTLRCSSQSGHNTVSWYQQALGQGPQFIFQYYREEENGRGNFPPRFSGLQFPNYSSELNVNALELDDSALYLCASRGPGLAGNEQFFGPGTRLTVL.

This clonotype was detected a few times. The J gene is TRBJ2-5, the V gene TRBV7-8; a weak D match, TRBD2 (5 bases). The CDR3 consists of 15 residues. Germline CDR1 is SGHVS and CDR2 is FQNEAQ. Trimming took off 1 base at V and 3 bases at J, with 12 bases between the two ends. CDR3 amino acids: CASSLEEWGEETQYF. In nucleotides, the CDR3 is TGTGCCAGCAGCTTAGAGGAGTGGGGAGAAGAGACCCAGTACTTC. The whole variable domain, remainder taken from reference TRBV7-8 and TRBJ2-5, is GAGVSQSPRYKVAKRGQDVALRCDPISGHVSLFWYQQALGQGPEFLTYFQNEAQLDKSGLPSDRFFAERPEGSVSTLKIQRTQQEDSAVYLCASSLEEWGEETQYFGPGTRLLVL.

V and J are TRBV11-2 and TRBJ2-1; D possibly matches TRBD1 or TRBD2 (5 bases each). The germline gives CDR1 SGHAT, CDR2 FQNNGV. This CDR3 region has 13 residues. V was shortened by 1 base and J by 10 bases, with 11 bases between the two germline ends. The CDR3 DNA is TGTGCCAGCAGCTTAGGAGGGGCGAGGGAGCAGTTCTTC. Translating gives CASSLGGAREQFF.

J is TRBJ2-5 and V is TRBV14; no definite D call. This CDR3 region has 13 residues. Trimming left V 4 bases short and J 1 base short, with 7 bases between. Per germline, CDR1 SGHDN and CDR2 FVKESK. The CDR3 bases are TGTGCCAGCAGCCCTCATCTCCAAGAGACCCAGTACTTC. It yields the protein CASSPHLQETQYF. The entire variable domain, with the rest obtained from reference TRBV14 and TRBJ2-5, is as follows: EAGVTQFPSHSVIEKGQTVTLRCDPISGHDNLYWYRRVMGKEIKFLLHFVKESKQDESGMPNNRFLAERTGGTYSTLKVQPAELEDSGVYFCASSPHLQETQYFGPGTRLLVL.

The chain employs TRBV20-1 and TRBJ1-2; D is unresolved. Trimming cost V 2 bases and J 8 bases, with 18 bases left between them. The CDR3 extends over 14 amino acids. Germline-derived CDR1 and CDR2 are DFQATT and SNEGSKA (reference sequence). The CDR3 DNA reads as TGCAGTGCTAGAAATGACCGGGCCACCTTAGGCTACACCTTC. Protein sequence: CSARNDRATLGYTF.

The gene calls are TRBV20-1 and TRBJ1-2; D not resolved. V lost 3 bases and J 0 bases, leaving 11 bases between the germline ends. CDR1 and CDR2 from the germline V gene are DFQATT and SNEGSKA (reference sequence). The CDR3 has 14 amino acids. CDR3 sequence: CSASSRTPNYGYTF. The CDR3 DNA is TGCAGTGCTAGTTCTAGGACCCCTAACTATGGCTACACCTTC.

The chain uses TRBV19 and TRBJ2-5; D uncertain. The V gene's germline CDR1 is LNHDA and CDR2 SQIVND (reference sequence). With 1 base removed from V and 5 bases from J, the gap between germline ends came to 8 bases. The CDR3 extends over 13 amino acids. CDR3 loop: CASSIGSWETQYF. The CDR3 DNA follows: TGTGCCAGTAGTATAGGCAGCTGGGAGACCCAGTACTTC. Full variable domain (outside the CDR3, taken from reference TRBV19 and TRBJ2-5): DGGITQSPKYLFRKEGQNVTLSCEQNLNHDAMYWYRQDPGQGLRLIYYSQIVNDFQKGDIAEGYSVSREKKESFPLTVTSAQKNPTAFYLCASSIGSWETQYFGPGTRLLVL.

There are a few counts of this clonotype. V and J are TRBV7-2 and TRBJ2-1; D is ambiguous. Trimming removed 3 bases from V and 6 bases from J, with 6 bases in between. Germline V gene lookup returns CDR1 SGHTA and CDR2 FQGNSA. The length of the CDR3 is 12 residues. CDR3 protein: CASSFGLNEQFF. The CDR3 DNA reads TGTGCCAGCAGCTTTGGGCTCAATGAGCAGTTCTTC.